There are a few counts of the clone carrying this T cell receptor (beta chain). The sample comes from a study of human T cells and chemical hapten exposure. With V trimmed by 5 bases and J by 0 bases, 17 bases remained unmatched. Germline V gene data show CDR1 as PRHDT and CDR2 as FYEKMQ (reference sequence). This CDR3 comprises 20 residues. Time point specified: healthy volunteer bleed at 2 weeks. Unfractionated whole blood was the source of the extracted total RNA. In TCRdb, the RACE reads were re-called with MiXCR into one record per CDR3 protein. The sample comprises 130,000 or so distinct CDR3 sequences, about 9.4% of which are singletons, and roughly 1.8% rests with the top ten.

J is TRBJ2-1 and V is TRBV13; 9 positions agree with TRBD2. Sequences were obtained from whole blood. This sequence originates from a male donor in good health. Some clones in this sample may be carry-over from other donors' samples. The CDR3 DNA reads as TGTGCCAGCAGCGCCCAAGGGCGGTCTAGCGGGAAAAGCTCCTACAATGAGCAGTTCTTC. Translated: CASSAQGRSSGKSSYNEQFF. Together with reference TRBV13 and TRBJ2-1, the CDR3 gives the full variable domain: AAGVIQSPRHLIKEKRETATLKCYPIPRHDTVYWYQQGPGQDPQFLISFYEKMQSDKGSIPDRFSAQQFSDYHSELNMSSLELGDSALYFCASSAQGRSSGKSSYNEQFFGPGTRLTVL.